Below, 7 T cell receptor beta chains from the same sample are listed, as sequenced in a study of T cell changes during pregnancy in multiple sclerosis. The table came from immunoSEQ multiplex PCR; TCRdb's copy has only in-frame clones and leaves some out. The sample contains 25,000 to 35,000 clones, around 90% of which appear only once. The starting material was CD8+ T cells from peripheral blood mononuclear cells, obtained before pregnancy. All receptors derive from a female donor with multiple sclerosis, enrolled in a pregnancy study.

CDR3 region: CASSQGLTGGIYEQYF. CDR3 nucleotide sequence: TGCGCCAGCAGCCAAGGCCTGACAGGGGGGATCTACGAGCAGTACTTC. This chain uses TRBV4-1 with TRBJ2-7, with 9 bases identical to TRBD1. Trimming took 1 base from V and 3 from J; bases not matched to a gene: 7. The CDR3 has 16 amino acids. Per germline, CDR1 MGHRA and CDR2 YSYEKL.

The chain recombines TRBV28 with TRBJ2-5; possible D gene TRBD2, 6 bases. There are 13 residues in the CDR3. Germline loops: CDR1 MDHEN, CDR2 SYDVKM. The ends were cut back, 7 bases at V and 11 bases at J, with 20 bases in the middle. The CDR3 sequence: CASTERPGGEQYF. The CDR3 DNA is TGTGCCAGCACTGAGCGCCCCGGGGGAGAGCAGTACTTC.

The genes are TRBV28 and TRBJ2-5; weak D call: TRBD2 (5 bases). This CDR3 has 15 residues. V lost 4 bases and J 7 bases, leaving 19 bases between the germline ends. The germline V gene has CDR1 MDHEN and CDR2 SYDVKM. CDR3: CASSSPPEASGTQYF. DNA for the CDR3: TGTGCCAGCAGTTCGCCTCCGGAGGCCTCCGGGACCCAGTACTTC.

V is TRBV27 and J is TRBJ1-2; a possible D gene is TRBD1 (6 bases). This CDR3 has 14 amino acids. Trimming pared 0 bases from V and 2 bases from J, leaving 7 bases between. The germline V gene has CDR1 MNHEY and CDR2 SMNVEV (reference sequence). CDR3 coding DNA: TGTGCCAGCAGTTTATCCGACAGGAACTATGGCTACACCTTC. Its protein is CASSLSDRNYGYTF.

The chain is built from TRBV27 and TRBJ1-1; maybe TRBD1 (6 bases). Looked up from germline, CDR1 is MNHEY and CDR2 is SMNVEV (reference sequence). Trimming took off 2 bases at V and 5 bases at J, with 15 bases between the two ends. This CDR3 is built from 15 residues. The CDR3 sequence is CASSLTSGGETEAFF. In nucleotides, the CDR3 is TGTGCCAGCAGTTTAACTTCGGGGGGCGAGACTGAAGCTTTCTTT.

This clone was seen a handful of times. J is TRBJ1-4 and V is TRBV15; 8 bases are shared with TRBD1. V shed 5 bases and J 7 bases; nucleotides not matched to a gene: 6. The CDR3 sequence is 14 residues long. Germline V CDR1 and CDR2: LNHNV, YYDKDF (reference sequence). For the CDR3, the DNA is TGTGCCACCAGCGGACAGGGACAGGTTGAAAAACTGTTTTTT. It encodes CATSGQGQVEKLFF.

The chain joins TRBV4-3 to TRBJ2-4, with 8 bases identical to TRBD1. V lost 1 base, J lost 1 base, and 15 bases stayed unmatched. Per the germline V gene, CDR1 is LGHNA and CDR2 is YSLEER. CDR3 length equals 20 residues. CDR3 sequence (DNA): TGCGCCAGCAGCCAAGCGGAGTCAGGGGGCGCGGTTGGGGCCAAAAACATTCAGTACTTC. The encoded protein is CASSQAESGGAVGAKNIQYF.